This TCR beta chain was observed in a study of cytomegalovirus exposure and HLA in healthy donors. This clone was observed a handful of times. As yet, its antigen is unknown. The PCR made use of 60 Vbeta and 13 Jbeta primers. The data were produced by immunoSEQ multiplex PCR, yet TCRdb's version contains in-frame clones alone and is incomplete. The data hold about 130,000 clones, with around four fifths observed a single time. Whole-study findings and limits: The study labeled about 160 TCR beta chains cytomegalovirus-associated. Per published reports, the classifier diagnosed cytomegalovirus status with high specificity and sensitivity. Later analysis found that TCR beta chains associated with HLA were more clonally expanded than other, equally common chains.

The CDR3 length is 15 residues. Germline V lookup: CDR1 SNHLY, CDR2 FYNNEI. V was clipped by 6 bases and J by 7 bases; unmatched bases: 10. The specimen was PBMCs. This chain joins TRBV2 and TRBJ1-4; 8 nucleotides agree with TRBD1. The TCR sequence derives from a female donor in good health and CMV-seronegative. This chain's CDR3 is CASRPTGGESEKLFF. The CDR3 DNA is TGTGCCAGCAGGCCAACAGGGGGTGAAAGTGAAAAACTGTTTTTT.